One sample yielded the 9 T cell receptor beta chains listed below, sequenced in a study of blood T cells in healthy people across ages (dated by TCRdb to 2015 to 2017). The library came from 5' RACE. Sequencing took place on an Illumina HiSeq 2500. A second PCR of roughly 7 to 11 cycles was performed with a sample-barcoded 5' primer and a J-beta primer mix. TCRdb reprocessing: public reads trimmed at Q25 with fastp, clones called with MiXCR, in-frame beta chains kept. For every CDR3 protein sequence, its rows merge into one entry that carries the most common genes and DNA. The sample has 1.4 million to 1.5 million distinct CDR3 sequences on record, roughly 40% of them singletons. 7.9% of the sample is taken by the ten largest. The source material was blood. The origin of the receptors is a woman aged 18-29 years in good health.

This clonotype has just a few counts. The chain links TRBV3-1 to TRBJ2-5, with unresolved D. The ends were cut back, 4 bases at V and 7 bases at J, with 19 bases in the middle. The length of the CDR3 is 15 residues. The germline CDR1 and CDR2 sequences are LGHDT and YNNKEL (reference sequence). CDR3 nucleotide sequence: TGTGCCAGCAGCCTTCAGGCGCTAGGTCATGGGACCCAGTACTTC. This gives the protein CASSLQALGHGTQYF.

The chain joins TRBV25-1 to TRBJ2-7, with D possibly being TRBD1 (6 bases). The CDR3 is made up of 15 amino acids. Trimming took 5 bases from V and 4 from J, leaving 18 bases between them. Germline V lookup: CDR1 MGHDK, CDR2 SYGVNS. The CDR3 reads CASSPDDRIVYEQYF. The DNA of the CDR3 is TGTGCCAGCAGTCCTGATGACAGGATAGTTTACGAGCAGTACTTC.

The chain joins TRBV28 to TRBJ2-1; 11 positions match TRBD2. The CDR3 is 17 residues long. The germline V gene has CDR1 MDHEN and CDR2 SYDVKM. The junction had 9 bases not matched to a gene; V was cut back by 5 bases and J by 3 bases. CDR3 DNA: TGTGCCAGCAGTGCAGGGGCTAGCGGGGGGATCTACAATGAGCAGTTCTTC. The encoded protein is CASSAGASGGIYNEQFF.

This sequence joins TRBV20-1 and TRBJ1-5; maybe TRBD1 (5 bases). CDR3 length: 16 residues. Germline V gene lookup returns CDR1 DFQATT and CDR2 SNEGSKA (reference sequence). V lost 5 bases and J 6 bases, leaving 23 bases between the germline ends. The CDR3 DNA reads TGCAGTGCTTTAGGGGTGCGTAGTACCTGGGGTCAGCCCCAGCATTTT. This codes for CSALGVRSTWGQPQHF.

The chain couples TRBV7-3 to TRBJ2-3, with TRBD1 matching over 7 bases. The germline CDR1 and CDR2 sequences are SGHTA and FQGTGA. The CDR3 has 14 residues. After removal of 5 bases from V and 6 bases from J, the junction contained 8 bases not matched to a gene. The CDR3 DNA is TGTGCCAGCAGCCCTACGGACAGGCCCGATACGCAGTATTTT. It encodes CASSPTDRPDTQYF.

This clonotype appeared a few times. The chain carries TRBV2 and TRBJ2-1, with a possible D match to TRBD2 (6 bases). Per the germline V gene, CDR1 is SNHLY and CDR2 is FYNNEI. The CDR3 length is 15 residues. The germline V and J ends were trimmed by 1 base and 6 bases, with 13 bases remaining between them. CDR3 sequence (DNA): TGTGCCAGCAGTGAAGAAGGGACTCCCTCCAATGAGCAGTTCTTC. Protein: CASSEEGTPSNEQFF.

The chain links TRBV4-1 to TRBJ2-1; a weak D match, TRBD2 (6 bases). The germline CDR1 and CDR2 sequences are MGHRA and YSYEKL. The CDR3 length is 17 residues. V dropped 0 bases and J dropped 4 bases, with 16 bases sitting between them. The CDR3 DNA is TGCGCCAGCAGCCAAGATATAGGCGGGAAACGGTACAATGAGCAGTTCTTC. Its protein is CASSQDIGGKRYNEQFF.

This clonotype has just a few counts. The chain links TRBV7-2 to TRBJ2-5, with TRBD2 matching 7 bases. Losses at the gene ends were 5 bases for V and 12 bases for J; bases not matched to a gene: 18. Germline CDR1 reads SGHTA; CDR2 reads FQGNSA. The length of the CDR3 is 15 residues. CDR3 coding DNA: TGTGCCAGCAGCGCCCAGAGACTAGCCACAAAAGGAGAGTACTTC. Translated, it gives CASSAQRLATKGEYF.

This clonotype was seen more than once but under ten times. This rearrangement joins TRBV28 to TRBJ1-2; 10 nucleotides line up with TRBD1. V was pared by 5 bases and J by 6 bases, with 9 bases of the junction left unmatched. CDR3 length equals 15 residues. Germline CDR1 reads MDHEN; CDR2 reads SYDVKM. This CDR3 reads CASSLPSTGGHGYTF. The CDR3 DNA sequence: TGTGCCAGCAGTCTACCATCGACAGGGGGCCATGGCTACACCTTC.